Below are 22 T cell receptor beta chains sequenced from a single sample in a study of shared clonotypes between healthy human individuals. The repertoire was sequenced with immunoSEQ multiplex PCR; TCRdb's copy has only in-frame clones and lacks some. Counted here are over 950,000 clones, roughly 80% occurring once; the ten biggest clones make up 0.89%. The sample consisted of memory CD4+ T cells from PBMCs. The subset: CD45RA-negative fraction. These receptors were obtained from a man between 18 and 35 years old in good health. Some clones in this sample may be carry-over from other donors' samples.

V and J are TRBV7-8 and TRBJ2-5; 8 bases line up with TRBD2. J lost 2 bases, V lost 4 bases, and 6 bases had no gene match. CDR3 length: 15 amino acids. CDR1 is SGHVS, CDR2 FQNEAQ, per germline. Here the CDR3 reads CASSSNSGAQETQYF. The CDR3 DNA reads TGTGCCAGCAGCTCAAATAGCGGGGCACAAGAGACCCAGTACTTC.

The rearrangement links TRBV5-4 to TRBJ2-6; D assignment may be TRBD1 or TRBD2 (7 bases each). The CDR3 loop spans 20 amino acids. Trimming took off 5 bases at V and 1 base at J, with 25 bases between the two ends. Per germline, CDR1 SGHNT and CDR2 YYREEE (reference sequence). The CDR3 here is CASSSKGGGESSSGANVLTF. The CDR3 nucleotides are TGTGCCAGCAGTTCAAAGGGAGGGGGCGAATCAAGTTCTGGGGCCAACGTCCTGACTTTC.

Comments on this clone: A much larger clone differs from this one at a single base, so this may be a read error. Different DNA sequences within this sample yield the same CDR3. This sequence joins TRBV5-6 and TRBJ2-7, with D unclear. The CDR3 spans 12 residues. Germline V CDR1 and CDR2: SGHDT, YYEEEE. CDR3 residues: CASSTSTYEQYF. CDR3 DNA: TGCGCCAGCAGCACTTCCACCTACGAGCAGTACTTC. The full variable domain, rest sourced from reference TRBV5-6 and TRBJ2-7, is DAGVTQSPTHLIKTRGQQVTLRCSPKSGHDTVSWYQQALGQGPQFIFQYYEEEERQRGNFPDRFSGHQFPNYSSELNVNALLLGDSALYLCASSTSTYEQYFGPGTRLTVT.

A single count supports this clone. The chain uses TRBV4-2 and TRBJ2-7; D may correspond to TRBD1 or TRBD2 (5 bases each). V shed 5 bases and J shed 2 bases, with 19 bases lying between them. Germline CDR1 is LGHNA and CDR2 is YNFKEQ. This CDR3 is 16 amino acids long. The CDR3 DNA is TGTGCCAGCAGCGCCTCGGGGTGGGGGTCAACCTACGAGCAGTACTTC. It is translated as CASSASGWGSTYEQYF.

This clone has a handful of counts. The V call is TRBV6-6, the J call TRBJ1-5, with D uncertain. The CDR3 runs to 14 residues. Trimming removed 7 bases from V and 1 base from J, with 11 bases in between. Per germline, CDR1 MNHNY and CDR2 SVGAGI (reference sequence). The CDR3 loop is CASTARISNQPQHF. DNA for the CDR3: TGTGCCAGCACCGCCCGCATCAGCAATCAGCCCCAGCATTTT.

V gene TRBV16 combines with J gene TRBJ2-7; D may be TRBD1 (5 bases). Germline values: CDR1 KGHSY, CDR2 FQNENV. CDR3 length: 14 residues. V was trimmed by 0 bases and J by 1 base, leaving 7 bases between them. In DNA form, the CDR3 reads TGTGCCAGCAGCCAATCTAGACAGTCCTACGAGCAGTACTTC. This gives the protein CASSQSRQSYEQYF.

The chain is built from TRBV5-1 and TRBJ2-2, with 7 bases lining up with TRBD1. Germline loops: CDR1 SGHRS, CDR2 YFSETQ. Trimming took 0 bases from V and 6 from J; bases not matched to a gene: 2. The length of the CDR3 is 14 residues. CDR3 residues: CASSLDRGSGELFF. CDR3 coding DNA: TGCGCCAGCAGCTTGGACAGGGGATCCGGGGAGCTGTTTTTT. The full variable domain, with the rest looked up from reference TRBV5-1 and TRBJ2-2, is KAGVTQTPRYLIKTRGQQVTLSCSPISGHRSVSWYQQTPGQGLQFLFEYFSETQRNKGNFPGRFSGRQFSNSRSEMNVSTLELGDSALYLCASSLDRGSGELFFGEGSRLTVL.

This clone has at least ten counts. This rearrangement joins TRBV28 to TRBJ1-1; a weak D match, TRBD1 (6 bases). Germline CDR1 MDHEN, CDR2 SYDVKM. Trimming removed 11 bases from V and 3 bases from J, with 13 bases in between. The CDR3 is 12 residues long. As DNA, the CDR3 is TGTGCCTCGAGGGGGGCCCACACTGAAGCTTTCTTT. Encoded protein: CASRGAHTEAFF.

V and J are TRBV5-4 and TRBJ2-3; maybe TRBD2 (6 bases). Germline-derived CDR1 and CDR2 are SGHNT and YYREEE (reference sequence). This CDR3 contains 16 residues. The ends were cut back, 4 bases at V and 2 bases at J, with 17 bases in the middle. As DNA, the CDR3 is TGTGCCAGCAGCCTTGGAGGGCGGGGTGACACAGATACGCAGTATTTT. Translating gives CASSLGGRGDTDTQYF. Complete variable domain (other parts from reference TRBV5-4 and TRBJ2-3): ETGVTQSPTHLIKTRGQQVTLRCSSQSGHNTVSWYQQALGQGPQFIFQYYREEENGRGNFPPRFSGLQFPNYSSELNVNALELDDSALYLCASSLGGRGDTDTQYFGPGTRLTVL.

CDR3 amino acids: CASSFDNKVGEQFF. The CDR3 region has the DNA TGCGCCAGCAGCTTTGATAACAAGGTTGGTGAGCAGTTCTTC. J is TRBJ2-1 and V is TRBV5-1; the D is unclear. CDR1 and CDR2 (germline): SGHRS, YFSETQ. The CDR3 totals 14 residues. V was shortened by 2 bases and J by 9 bases, with 15 bases between the two germline ends. Full variable domain (missing parts from reference TRBV5-1 and TRBJ2-1): KAGVTQTPRYLIKTRGQQVTLSCSPISGHRSVSWYQQTPGQGLQFLFEYFSETQRNKGNFPGRFSGRQFSNSRSEMNVSTLELGDSALYLCASSFDNKVGEQFFGPGTRLTVL.

This clone was observed a handful of times. The chain employs TRBV7-7 and TRBJ2-3, with 10 bases matching TRBD2. V lost 5 bases, J lost 1 base, and 3 bases stayed unmatched. The CDR3 is made up of 15 amino acids. Per germline, CDR1 SSHAT and CDR2 FNYEAQ (reference sequence). In nucleotides, the CDR3 is TGTGCCAGCAGCGAAGGACTAGCGGGCACAGATACGCAGTATTTT. This codes for CASSEGLAGTDTQYF.

This sequence joins TRBV14 and TRBJ2-6, with a possible D match to TRBD2 (6 bases). The CDR3 has 16 amino acids. Trimming left V 3 bases short and J 3 bases short, with 12 bases between. Germline V CDR1 and CDR2: SGHDN, FVKESK. The CDR3 bases are TGTGCCAGCAGCCACGCTCCGGGGGTTGGGGCCAACGTCCTGACTTTC. It translates to CASSHAPGVGANVLTF.

The chain combines TRBV9 with TRBJ2-1; D unresolved. This CDR3 has 15 residues. Trimming shortened V by 3 bases and J by 2 bases, and 12 bases separated the two germline ends. Germline V gene lookup returns CDR1 SGDLS and CDR2 YYNGEE. The CDR3 DNA sequence: TGTGCCAGCAGCGACTCCCCCGTCCCCTACAATGAGCAGTTCTTC. Residues: CASSDSPVPYNEQFF.

The chain carries TRBV5-6 and TRBJ2-5; D perhaps matches TRBD1 (6 bases). The CDR3 runs 14 residues. Trimming shortened V by 1 base and J by 5 bases, and 12 bases separated the two germline ends. From germline, CDR1 is SGHDT and CDR2 YYEEEE. The CDR3 coding sequence is TGTGCCAGCAGCTTGTTGGGCCAGGGGGAGACCCAGTACTTC. This codes for CASSLLGQGETQYF.

The J gene is TRBJ2-7, the V gene TRBV7-9; 12 nucleotides line up with TRBD1. CDR3 size: 16 residues. Germline CDR1 SEHNR, CDR2 FQNEAQ (reference sequence). The trim removed 4 bases at V and 3 bases at J, leaving 7 bases unmatched. The CDR3 is CASSSQGQGALYEQYF. In DNA, the CDR3 is TGTGCCAGCAGCTCCCAGGGACAGGGGGCCCTCTACGAGCAGTACTTC.

Written as DNA, the CDR3 is TGTGCCACCAGCAGAGGGGGGAGTGGAGGACAGCCCCAGCATTTT. It codes for CATSRGGSGGQPQHF. The chain has TRBV15 and TRBJ1-5; D might be TRBD1 (5 bases). Germline CDR1 reads LNHNV; CDR2 reads YYDKDF (reference sequence). The V gene lost 1 base and the J gene lost 7 bases, with 14 bases spanning the gap. The CDR3 extends over 15 amino acids.

To note about this clone: Other nucleotide sequences in the sample specify the same CDR3. The chain recombines TRBV18 with TRBJ2-7; D is perhaps TRBD1 or TRBD2 (5 bases each). V lost 2 bases and J 2 bases, leaving 10 bases between the germline ends. Germline loops: CDR1 KGHSH, CDR2 LQKENI. The CDR3 covers 14 residues. CDR3 nucleotides: TGTGCCAGCTCACCAGGGACGGAGCCCTACGAGCAGTACTTC. Translation gives CASSPGTEPYEQYF.

The V call is TRBV10-1, the J call TRBJ2-5; D possibly corresponds to TRBD1 (7 bases). The V end was cut by 11 bases, the J end by 0 bases, with 13 bases between. Germline V gives CDR1 WNHNN, CDR2 SYGVQD (reference sequence). This CDR3 has 13 residues. CDR3 nucleotides: TGCGCCGGAGGGGGCGGGGACCAAGAGACCCAGTACTTC. Its translation is CAGGGGDQETQYF.

V gene TRBV7-2 combines with J gene TRBJ2-1; no clear D gene. The V end lost 5 bases, the J end lost 6 bases, and 11 bases lay between the germline ends. CDR1 SGHTA and CDR2 FQGNSA come from the germline V gene. This CDR3 has 13 amino acids. CDR3 loop: CASSIIRLNEQFF. The CDR3 DNA is TGTGCCAGCAGCATCATCCGCCTCAATGAGCAGTTCTTC.

V and J are TRBV2 and TRBJ1-3; possibly TRBD1 for D (5 bases). Trimming shortened V by 6 bases and J by 0 bases, and 9 bases separated the two germline ends. This CDR3 spans 14 amino acids. Germline V gene data show CDR1 as SNHLY and CDR2 as FYNNEI. For the CDR3, the DNA is TGTGCCAGCAGGCCAGGGCGCTCTGGAAACACCATATATTTT. As protein: CASRPGRSGNTIYF. The complete variable domain, with remaining parts taken from reference TRBV2 and TRBJ1-3, reads EPEVTQTPSHQVTQMGQEVILRCVPISNHLYFYWYRQILGQKVEFLVSFYNNEISEKSEIFDDQFSVERPDGSNFTLKIRSTKLEDSAMYFCASRPGRSGNTIYFGEGSWLTVV.

The CDR3 DNA follows: TGCGCCAGCAGCTCCCGACAGGGAGCCTACGAGCAGTACTTC. This codes for CASSSRQGAYEQYF. This sequence joins TRBV5-1 and TRBJ2-7, with 7 bases matching TRBD1. With 3 bases clipped from V and 2 bases from J, the junction kept 5 bases outside the gene matches. Germline V gives CDR1 SGHRS, CDR2 YFSETQ. The CDR3 length is 14 residues.

V is TRBV6-6 and J is TRBJ2-1; D possibly corresponds to TRBD2 (6 bases). Looked up from germline, CDR1 is MNHNY and CDR2 is SVGAGI (reference sequence). Trimming took 8 bases from V and 5 from J, leaving 13 bases between them. The CDR3 is 13 amino acids. The DNA of the CDR3 is TGTGCCAGCTTTGGGGGGTGGAACAATGAGCAGTTCTTC. The encoded protein is CASFGGWNNEQFF.